One sample yielded the 14 T cell receptor beta chains listed below, sequenced in a study of blood T cell repertoires in COVID-19. The repertoire was sequenced with immunoSEQ multiplex PCR; TCRdb's copy has only in-frame clones and lacks some. The sample lists around 50,000 clones, about 90% occurring once. The sequenced material came from peripheral blood. The receptors were gathered from a man aged 60 to 69 with acute or convalescent COVID-19.

The rearrangement uses TRBV3-1 (or the pseudogene TRBV3-2) and TRBJ2-7; 14 positions match TRBD2. CDR3 length: 20 amino acids. After removal of 1 base from V and 0 bases from J, the junction contained 11 bases not matched to a gene. From germline, CDR1 is LGHDT and CDR2 YNNKEL (reference sequence). The chain's CDR3 is CASSQGLGLAGGPTSYEQYF. For the CDR3, the DNA is TGTGCCAGCAGCCAAGGACTCGGACTAGCGGGAGGCCCAACCTCCTACGAGCAGTACTTC.

The gene calls are TRBV19 and TRBJ1-5; 7 nucleotides align to TRBD1. The V gene end was trimmed by 7 bases and the J gene end by 2 bases; junction bases not matched to a gene: 8. The CDR3 length is 15 residues. Germline V CDR1 and CDR2: LNHDA, SQIVND (reference sequence). The CDR3, as DNA: TGTGCCAGTACCCCCCAGGGGACAGGCAATCAGCCCCAGCATTTT. Translation gives CASTPQGTGNQPQHF.

The chain carries TRBV15 and TRBJ1-2, with a possible D match to TRBD1 (6 bases). Trimming removed 5 bases at V and 7 bases at J, with 26 bases between. Per the germline V gene, CDR1 is LNHNV and CDR2 is YYDKDF (reference sequence). This CDR3 region has 17 residues. The CDR3 spells CATSGISEQGIRVGYTF. For the CDR3, the DNA is TGTGCCACCAGCGGAATTTCTGAACAGGGCATCCGGGTTGGCTACACCTTC.

This sequence joins TRBV6-2 or TRBV6-3 and TRBJ2-5, with D possibly TRBD2 on 5 matching bases. Germline assignment: CDR1 MNHEY and CDR2 SVGEGT. The CDR3 sequence is 15 residues long. V was trimmed by 0 bases and J by 4 bases, leaving 12 bases between them. For the CDR3, the DNA is TGTGCCAGCAGTTACTCGAGGGTGATCGGAGAGACCCAGTACTTC. This sequence encodes CASSYSRVIGETQYF.

The chain has TRBV7-9 and TRBJ2-3; 10 bases align to TRBD1. J was trimmed by 5 bases and V by 1 base; bases with no gene match: 6. The CDR3 contains 16 residues. Germline-derived CDR1 and CDR2 are SEHNR and FQNEAQ (reference sequence). This CDR3 is CASSLVGTGDEDTQYF. DNA for the CDR3: TGTGCCAGCAGCTTAGTTGGGACAGGGGATGAAGATACGCAGTATTTT.

V and J are TRBV5-5 and TRBJ2-7, with D perhaps TRBD1 (6 bases). Looked up from germline, CDR1 is SGHKS and CDR2 is YYEKEE (reference sequence). V shed 1 base and J shed 6 bases, with 11 bases lying between them. The CDR3 is made up of 13 amino acids. CDR3 region: CASSLSGAREQYF. In DNA form, the CDR3 reads TGTGCCAGCAGCTTGTCAGGGGCCCGCGAGCAGTACTTC.

The rearrangement uses TRBV23-1 and TRBJ2-1, with 10 bases fitting TRBD1. TRBV23-1 is flagged as an ORF with uncertain function. The junction had 9 bases not matched to a gene; V was cut back by 3 bases and J by 7 bases. The CDR3 covers 16 residues. The CDR3 protein is CASSHRRDRGCNEQFF. The CDR3 DNA reads as TGCGCCAGCAGTCATCGCCGGGACAGGGGCTGTAATGAGCAGTTCTTC.

This chain joins TRBV7-2 and TRBJ2-7; 7 nucleotides align to TRBD1. There are 15 residues in the CDR3. Trimming at V came to 5 bases and at J to 2 bases, leaving 9 bases not matched to a gene. Germline values: CDR1 SGHTA, CDR2 FQGNSA. Here the CDR3 reads CASSLRGQYAYEQYF. The CDR3 bases are TGTGCCAGCAGCCTGAGGGGACAGTATGCCTACGAGCAGTACTTC.

This chain uses TRBV9 with TRBJ2-3; TRBD2 aligns across 8 bases. CDR1 and CDR2 from the germline V gene are SGDLS and YYNGEE. The length of the CDR3 is 16 residues. V gave up 6 bases and J gave up 3 bases; unmatched junction bases: 12. For the CDR3, the DNA is TGTGCCAGCACGGACCTCCGGGGGGGATGGACAGATACGCAGTATTTT. Amino acid sequence: CASTDLRGGWTDTQYF.

The chain employs TRBV4-1 and TRBJ2-7; the D gene is possibly TRBD2 (6 bases). Germline V gene data show CDR1 as MGHRA and CDR2 as YSYEKL. V shed 4 bases and J shed 1 base, with 17 bases lying between them. The CDR3 consists of 16 residues. CDR3 DNA sequence: TGCGCCAGCAGCCGCGGGTGGGGGGAGTCGTCCTACGAGCAGTACTTC. As protein: CASSRGWGESSYEQYF.

The genes are TRBV3-1 (or the pseudogene TRBV3-2) and TRBJ1-1; TRBD1 agrees at 8 bases. Germline CDR1 and CDR2: LGHDT and YNNKEL (reference sequence). Trimming at V came to 2 bases and at J to 0 bases, leaving 8 bases not matched to a gene. The CDR3 is 17 amino acids. CDR3 loop: CASSQSRTGPMNTEAFF. The CDR3, as DNA: TGTGCCAGCAGCCAATCCCGGACAGGGCCTATGAACACTGAAGCTTTCTTT.

This chain joins TRBV4-3 and TRBJ1-3, with D possibly matching TRBD1 (6 bases). Germline CDR1 and CDR2: LGHNA and YSLEER. The CDR3 spans 21 residues. V was cut by 0 bases and J by 0 bases, with 24 bases left in between. CDR3 loop: CASSQEPNRRGGRYSGNTIYF. The DNA for the CDR3 is TGCGCCAGCAGCCAAGAACCCAATAGGAGGGGGGGCCGATACTCTGGAAACACCATATATTTT.

The chain links TRBV5-1 to TRBJ2-3; 9 nucleotides align to TRBD1. Germline V CDR1 and CDR2: SGHRS, YFSETQ. CDR3 length: 16 residues. V lost 0 bases to trimming and J lost 8 bases; unmatched junction nucleotides: 10. The CDR3: CASSLEGTGTIATQYF. Written as DNA, the CDR3 is TGCGCCAGCAGCTTGGAGGGGACAGGGACAATAGCTACGCAGTATTTT. Full variable domain (remainder filled in from reference TRBV5-1 and TRBJ2-3): KAGVTQTPRYLIKTRGQQVTLSCSPISGHRSVSWYQQTPGQGLQFLFEYFSETQRNKGNFPGRFSGRQFSNSRSEMNVSTLELGDSALYLCASSLEGTGTIATQYFGPGTRLTVL.

The rearrangement links TRBV19 to TRBJ1-1; 9 bases map to TRBD1. V lost 3 bases and J lost 11; bases outside the gene matches: 7. CDR3 length: 13 residues. Germline CDR1 LNHDA, CDR2 SQIVND (reference sequence). As DNA, the CDR3 is TGTGCCAGTAGTATGGGCCGGGACAGGGTCGCTTTCTTT. Residues: CASSMGRDRVAFF.